This TCR beta chain was retrieved from a study of T-cell memory formation after mild COVID-19. The length of the CDR3 is 18 residues. Germline V gene data show CDR1 as LGHDT and CDR2 as YNNKEL (reference sequence). V was trimmed by 1 base and J by 3 bases, leaving 18 bases between them. TCRdb ran MiXCR on the 5' RACE reads and lists one entry per CDR3 protein. The sample lists approximately 390,000 distinct CDR3 sequences, about 15% seen once, with roughly 21% in the top ten. The chain couples TRBV3-1 to TRBJ2-2; no reliable D call. The material sequenced was PBMCs or a T cell subset sorted from them (not recorded which). The TCR originated in a man aged 18-30 years who had mild COVID-19 (a few samples of this study predate the infection). Cell type and time point are not known. CDR3 bases: TGTGCCAGCAGCCAAGTGGTCGGACCCGCGGTCGACACCGGGGAGCTGTTTTTT. This encodes CASSQVVGPAVDTGELFF.